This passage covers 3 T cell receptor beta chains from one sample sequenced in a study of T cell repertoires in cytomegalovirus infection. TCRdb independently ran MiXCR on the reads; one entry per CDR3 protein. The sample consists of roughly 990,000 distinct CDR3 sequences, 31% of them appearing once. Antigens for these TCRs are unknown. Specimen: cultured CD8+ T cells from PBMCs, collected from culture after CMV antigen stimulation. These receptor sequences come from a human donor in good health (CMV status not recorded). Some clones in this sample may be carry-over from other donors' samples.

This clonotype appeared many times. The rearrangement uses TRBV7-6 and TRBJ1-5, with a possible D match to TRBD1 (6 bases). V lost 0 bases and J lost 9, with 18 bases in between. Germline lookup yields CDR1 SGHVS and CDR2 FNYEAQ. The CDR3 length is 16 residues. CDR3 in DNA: TGTGCCAGCAGCTTAGCTAAGGGGGTTCCAATATGGCCCCAGCATTTT. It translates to CASSLAKGVPIWPQHF.

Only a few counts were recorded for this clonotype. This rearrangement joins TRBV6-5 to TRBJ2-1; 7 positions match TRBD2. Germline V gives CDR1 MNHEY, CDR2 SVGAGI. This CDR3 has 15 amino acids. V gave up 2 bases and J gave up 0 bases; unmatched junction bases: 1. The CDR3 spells CASSYGRGSYNEQFF. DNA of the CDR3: TGTGCCAGCAGTTACGGGAGGGGCTCCTACAATGAGCAGTTCTTC.

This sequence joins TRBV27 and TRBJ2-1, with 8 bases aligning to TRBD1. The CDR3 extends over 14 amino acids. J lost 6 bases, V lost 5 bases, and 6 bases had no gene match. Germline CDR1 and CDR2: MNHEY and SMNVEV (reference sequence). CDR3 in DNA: TGTGCCAGCAGTCTAGGACAGGGCAGCAATGAGCAGTTCTTC. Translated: CASSLGQGSNEQFF.